Below, 19 T cell receptor beta chains from the same sample are listed, as sequenced in a study of shared clonotypes between healthy human individuals. Using immunoSEQ multiplex PCR, the repertoire was profiled, and TCRdb retains in-frame clones only, with some absent. This table holds about 1.1 million clones, 70% to 80% found once. Sequenced: memory CD4+ T cells from PBMCs. Subset defined: CD45RA-negative fraction. The origin of the receptors is a man aged 18 to 35 in good health. Some clones in this sample may be carry-over from other donors' samples.

Of note for this clone: One end of the junction fails to match germline, which may point to a read error. This chain connects TRBV28 to TRBJ1-6; 8 nucleotides match TRBD1. This CDR3 spans 16 amino acids. Germline V gives CDR1 MDHEN, CDR2 SYDVKM. In DNA, the CDR3 is TGTGCCAGCAGTTACTGGGGCACAGGGGGTAATTCACCCCTCTACTTT. It encodes CASSYWGTGGNSPLYF.

The count of this clone is one. V usage is TRBV28 and J usage is TRBJ2-2; 9 nucleotides agree with TRBD1. V was pared by 10 bases and J by 6 bases, with 9 bases of the junction left unmatched. CDR1 is MDHEN, CDR2 SYDVKM, per germline. This CDR3 contains 14 residues. Written as DNA, the CDR3 is TGTGCCACCCGAAGACAGGGGGGGTCCGGGGAGCTGTTTTTT. Protein: CATRRQGGSGELFF.

The V gene is TRBV5-1, the J gene TRBJ2-5; possible D gene TRBD2, 5 bases. CDR3 length equals 14 residues. V was pared by 0 bases and J by 4 bases, with 10 bases between. Germline V lookup: CDR1 SGHRS, CDR2 YFSETQ. DNA of the CDR3: TGCGCCAGCAGCTTGGCCGGGGTACGAGAGACCCAGTACTTC. Its protein is CASSLAGVRETQYF.

This clone was seen many times. The V and J genes are TRBV15 and TRBJ1-3, with TRBD1 matching over 7 bases. Germline loops: CDR1 LNHNV, CDR2 YYDKDF (reference sequence). J lost 3 bases, V lost 3 bases, and 2 bases had no gene match. The CDR3 covers 14 residues. CDR3: CATSRTGIGNTIYF. The CDR3 nucleotides are TGTGCCACCAGCAGGACAGGGATTGGAAACACCATATATTTT.

The chain has TRBV5-1 and TRBJ2-5; 13 bases are a match to TRBD2. The CDR3 loop spans 17 amino acids. Germline-derived CDR1 and CDR2 are SGHRS and YFSETQ. The J segment lost 5 bases and the V segment lost 3 bases, leaving 10 bases of the junction unmatched. The CDR3 nucleotides read TGCGCCAGCAGCTGGGGGACTAGCGGGATAGGGGCCGAGACCCAGTACTTC. Translation: CASSWGTSGIGAETQYF. The entire variable domain, with the rest obtained from reference TRBV5-1 and TRBJ2-5, is as follows: KAGVTQTPRYLIKTRGQQVTLSCSPISGHRSVSWYQQTPGQGLQFLFEYFSETQRNKGNFPGRFSGRQFSNSRSEMNVSTLELGDSALYLCASSWGTSGIGAETQYFGPGTRLLVL.

The V gene is TRBV19, the J gene TRBJ2-5, with D perhaps TRBD1 or TRBD2 (6 bases each). Germline V gives CDR1 LNHDA, CDR2 SQIVND (reference sequence). Trimming cost V 1 base and J 3 bases, with 12 bases left between them. CDR3 size: 15 residues. CDR3 sequence (DNA): TGTGCCAGTAGTATAGGGGGGGCTCTAAAAGAGACCCAGTACTTC. It codes for CASSIGGALKETQYF.

In its sample, this clone was seen a few times. The chain is built from TRBV7-2 and TRBJ2-3, with D possibly matching TRBD2 (6 bases). V dropped 5 bases and J dropped 10 bases, with 25 bases sitting between them. The CDR3 runs 16 residues. Germline lookup yields CDR1 SGHTA and CDR2 FQGNSA. The CDR3 DNA sequence: TGTGCCAGCAGCCCCCAGGGTTTCAGCGGGTCTGATCCGCAGTATTTT. Protein product: CASSPQGFSGSDPQYF.

CDR3 sequence (DNA): TGTGCCAGCAGCTTAGTTGGAGGGCAGTTAGAGACCCAGTACTTC. Residues: CASSLVGGQLETQYF. The chain carries TRBV11-2 and TRBJ2-5, with D tentatively TRBD2 (6 bases). V lost 1 base and J lost 4, with 13 bases in between. This CDR3 spans 15 amino acids. Germline V gene sequence: CDR1 SGHAT, CDR2 FQNNGV.

The chain couples TRBV18 to TRBJ2-3, with 8 bases fitting TRBD1. CDR3 length equals 17 residues. Germline V gives CDR1 KGHSH, CDR2 LQKENI. The V segment lost 3 bases and the J segment 1 base; nucleotides outside the gene matches: 9. The CDR3 spells CASSPYFPGQGTDTQYF. The CDR3 DNA follows: TGTGCCAGCTCACCCTACTTCCCGGGACAGGGCACAGATACGCAGTATTTT.

This chain links TRBV9 with TRBJ2-3; tentatively, D is TRBD2 (7 bases). Germline CDR1 is SGDLS and CDR2 is YYNGEE. V lost 3 bases, J lost 9 bases, and 23 bases lay in between. The CDR3 runs to 16 residues. CDR3 sequence (DNA): TGTGCCAGCAGCGGGACGAGCGGGACAACCCCTAAGACGCAGTATTTT. This gives the protein CASSGTSGTTPKTQYF.

The chain is built from TRBV10-3 and TRBJ1-1, with D tentatively TRBD1 (5 bases). This CDR3 spans 16 amino acids. The germline gives CDR1 ENHRY, CDR2 SYGVKD. Trimming removed 4 bases from V and 0 bases from J, with 15 bases in between. CDR3 sequence reads: CAISGGGSSMNTEAFF. The CDR3 DNA reads TGTGCCATCAGTGGGGGGGGGTCGTCCATGAACACTGAAGCTTTCTTT.

The chain links TRBV10-2 to TRBJ1-1, with 8 bases identical to TRBD1. The CDR3 extends over 13 amino acids. Per the germline V gene, CDR1 is WSHSY and CDR2 is SAAADI. J was trimmed by 4 bases and V by 6 bases; bases with no gene match: 4. The chain's CDR3 is CASRGQGRTEAFF. The CDR3 nucleotides are TGCGCCAGCAGAGGACAGGGCCGCACTGAAGCTTTCTTT.

V is TRBV4-2 and J is TRBJ2-7; D is unresolved. Germline CDR1 reads LGHNA; CDR2 reads YNFKEQ. The CDR3 sequence is 15 residues long. Deletions cut 0 bases from V and 0 bases from J, with 9 bases between. CDR3 in DNA: TGTGCCAGCAGCCAAGAAGGCGGATTCTCCTACGAGCAGTACTTC. Its translation is CASSQEGGFSYEQYF.

The genes are TRBV6-6 and TRBJ1-1; D unclear. Trimming removed 5 bases from V and 6 bases from J, with 13 bases in between. The germline CDR1 and CDR2 sequences are MNHNY and SVGAGI (reference sequence). The CDR3 is made up of 13 amino acids. The CDR3 region is CASSRTRRSEAFF. For the CDR3, the DNA is TGTGCCAGCAGTAGAACGAGACGTTCTGAAGCTTTCTTT.

The genes are TRBV7-9 and TRBJ2-7; tentatively, D is TRBD1 or TRBD2 (6 bases each). The CDR3 extends over 16 amino acids. Germline assignment: CDR1 SEHNR and CDR2 FQNEAQ (reference sequence). V lost 4 bases and J 5 bases, leaving 21 bases between the germline ends. CDR3 coding DNA: TGTGCCAGCAGCTCCGGGAGCGGCAGGGGAATCGACGAGCAGTACTTC. Translation: CASSSGSGRGIDEQYF.

The CDR3 here is CASSSGTGNHPNTGELFF. DNA for the CDR3: TGTGCCAGCAGCTCGGGGACAGGGAACCACCCCAACACCGGGGAGCTGTTTTTT. The chain uses TRBV11-3 and TRBJ2-2; 9 nucleotides agree with TRBD1. The ends lost 4 bases at V and 2 bases at J; junction bases unmatched: 11. The CDR3 extends over 18 amino acids. Germline CDR1 and CDR2: SGHNT and YENEEA. Filled out from reference TRBV11-3 and TRBJ2-2, the complete variable domain reads EAGVVQSPRYKIIEKKQPVAFWCNPISGHNTLYWYLQNLGQGPELLIRYENEEAVDDSQLPKDRFSAERLKGVDSTLKIQPAELGDSAVYLCASSSGTGNHPNTGELFFGEGSRLTVL.

The chain links TRBV27 to TRBJ1-5, with a possible D match to TRBD1 (6 bases). Germline values: CDR1 MNHEY, CDR2 SMNVEV (reference sequence). Trimming stripped 1 base from V and 0 bases from J, with 10 bases between. This CDR3 is built from 16 residues. Written as DNA, the CDR3 is TGTGCCAGCAGTTTATGGGGGGGACATAGCAATCAGCCCCAGCATTTT. It is translated as CASSLWGGHSNQPQHF.

V gene TRBV25-1 combines with J gene TRBJ1-3; TRBD1 matches 9 bases. The CDR3 is 14 residues long. V shed 7 bases and J 3 bases; nucleotides not matched to a gene: 4. Germline V gives CDR1 MGHDK, CDR2 SYGVNS. CDR3 DNA sequence: TGTGCCAGCACGGACAGGGGATATGGAAACACCATATATTTT. Its translation is CASTDRGYGNTIYF.

This chain joins TRBV2 and TRBJ2-7; D call uncertain. CDR1 is SNHLY, CDR2 FYNNEI, per germline. This CDR3 contains 13 residues. The V end was cut by 2 bases, the J end by 5 bases, with 10 bases between. CDR3 in DNA: TGTGCCAGCAGTGAACTTGAGACAAACGAGCAGTACTTC. Residues: CASSELETNEQYF.